The subject of this entry is one TCR beta chain. This clone was counted a few times. Its recognized antigen is unknown. It has no much larger one-base neighbor in the sample; base qualities were not kept. Whole blood was collected in K2EDTA tubes by collaborating institutions according to the institutions' own protocols. For TCRbeta analysis, collaborators shipped samples as frozen whole blood, isolated PBMCs, or DNA extracted from either of those sample types. Relative to germline, V is 4 bases shorter and J is 0 bases shorter, with 11 bases between their ends. The germline V gene supplies CDR1 SGHDT and CDR2 YYEEEE. The CDR3 runs 14 amino acids, cysteine and phenylalanine included. Kept here is only the CDR3 DNA, which spans 42 bases and is read in frame from base 1. The entry originates in a study of blood T cell repertoires in COVID-19 (dated by TCRdb to 2020 to 2021). Concerning the study at large: Samples from collaborators originated in the United States, Italy and Spain and spanned both the acute and convalescent phases of COVID-19. The material from the prospective study consisted of cDNA or gDNA derived from T cells, B-cell-depleted T cells, or PBMCs. Subjects who had been exposed to COVID-19, were actively infected with it, or had recovered from it provided the deeply sampled blood TCRbeta repertoires that made up the dataset. The repertoires were released in a freely available public database meant as a resource for research on the immune response to SARS-CoV-2. The samples were drawn from two sources: the first 160 participants of the ongoing ImmuneRACE study, and 1,254 subjects contributed by 6 global collaborators. A de-identified subject ID, COVID-19 status, age in years and sex were almost always included in the sample metadata. Where HLA class I and class II types were available, the types were taken from metadata supplied by the sample provider, not from assay-based typing.

Points the paper makes about the study in general: Clinical and demographic metadata were provided uncurated, with the amount varying by source and participant.

TCRbeta CDR3 regions were amplified from genomic DNA by means of the immunoSEQ Assay, a bias-controlled multiplex PCR. In the paper's pipeline: Nucleated cell counts per sample were estimated from amplification of reference gene primers within the assay. To quantify the absolute abundance of each unique TCRbeta CDR3 rearrangement, sequence reads were collapsed and filtered. For each sample, productive Simpson clonality was calculated as the square root of Simpson's diversity index over productive rearrangements. Entries here come from immuneACCESS through TCRdb and include only in-frame sequences with V and J called. Some clones fail to appear in such tables; in the studies checked, an unresolved V gene covers under half of the shortfall, and the cause of the remainder is unknown. D and trimming come from the DNA, and the V and J calls and clone size come from that table. The sample profile shows a few hundred thousand clones; approximately 85% of them were found once. The ten largest clones represent roughly 7.8% of the sample.

Specimen: peripheral blood. The receptor was isolated from a human donor in a cohort sampled during active COVID-19. The chain employs TRBV5-6 and TRBJ2-7; the best D guess is TRBD2, with 5 bases matching. The CDR3 protein sequence reads: CASSPVSDSYEQYF. The bases read TGTGCCAGCAGCCCCGTTAGCGACTCCTACGAGCAGTACTTC.